This T cell receptor beta chain was sequenced for a study of blood T cell repertoires in COVID-19. This clone occurred once. TCRdb's copy holds only in-frame clones and misses some; the assay was immunoSEQ multiplex PCR. The table lists approximately 50,000 clones, over 75% of them singletons. The material sequenced was peripheral blood. This receptor was identified in an elderly man with COVID-19, enrolled during active disease.

Here the CDR3 reads CASSLDRVNQPQHF. The CDR3 nucleotides are TGTGCCAGCAGCCTAGACAGGGTCAATCAGCCCCAGCATTTT. This chain connects TRBV5-5 to TRBJ1-5; TRBD1 agrees at 7 bases. The CDR3 loop spans 14 amino acids. CDR1 SGHKS and CDR2 YYEKEE come from the germline V gene (reference sequence). Germline trimming cut 4 bases from V and 3 bases from J; bases unmatched to any gene: 4.